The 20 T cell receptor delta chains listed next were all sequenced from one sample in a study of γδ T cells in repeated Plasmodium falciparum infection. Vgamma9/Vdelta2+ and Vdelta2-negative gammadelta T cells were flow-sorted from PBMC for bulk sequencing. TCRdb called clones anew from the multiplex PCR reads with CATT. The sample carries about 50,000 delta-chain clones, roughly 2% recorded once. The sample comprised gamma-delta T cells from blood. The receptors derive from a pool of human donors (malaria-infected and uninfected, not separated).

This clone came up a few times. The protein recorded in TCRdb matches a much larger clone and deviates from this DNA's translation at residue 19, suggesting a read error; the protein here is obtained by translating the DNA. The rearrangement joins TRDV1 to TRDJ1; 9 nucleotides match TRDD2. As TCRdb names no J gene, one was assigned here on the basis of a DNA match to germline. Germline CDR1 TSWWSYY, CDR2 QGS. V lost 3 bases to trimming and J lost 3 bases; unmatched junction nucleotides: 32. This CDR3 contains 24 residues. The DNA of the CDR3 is TGTGCTCTTGGGGATGGCGCCTTCCTACGAGCCATGCGGGGGACTTCCAACCGGTCCGATAAACTCATCTTT. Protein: CALGDGAFLRAMRGTSNRSDKLIF.

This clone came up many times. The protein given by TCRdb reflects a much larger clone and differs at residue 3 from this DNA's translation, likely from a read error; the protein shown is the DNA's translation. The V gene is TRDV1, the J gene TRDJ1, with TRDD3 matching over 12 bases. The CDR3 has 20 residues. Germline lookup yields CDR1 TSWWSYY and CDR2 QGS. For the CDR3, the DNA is TGTGCTATTGGGAGAGGGAAGACCCCCTGGACTGGGGGATACCGAGATAAACTCATCTTT. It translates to CAIGRGKTPWTGGYRDKLIF.

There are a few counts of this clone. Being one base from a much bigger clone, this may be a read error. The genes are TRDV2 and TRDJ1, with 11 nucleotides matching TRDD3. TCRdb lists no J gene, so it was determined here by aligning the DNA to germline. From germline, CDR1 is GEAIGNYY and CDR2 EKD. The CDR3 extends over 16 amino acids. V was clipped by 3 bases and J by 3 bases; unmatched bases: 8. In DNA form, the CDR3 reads TGTGCCTGTGACGCAATTAGTGGGGGATACGCCGATAAACTCATCTTT. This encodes CACDAISGGYADKLIF.

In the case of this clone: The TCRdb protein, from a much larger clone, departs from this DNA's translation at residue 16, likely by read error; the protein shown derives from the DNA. CDR3 sequence: CALGPPGDLPYTDKLTF. The DNA of the CDR3 is TGTGCTCTTGGGCCCCCGGGGGACCTACCGTACACCGATAAACTCACCTTT. The J gene is uncalled and the V gene is TRDV1; TRDD3, the D gene given by the table, was not confirmed from the DNA. The germline CDR1 and CDR2 sequences are TSWWSYY and QGS. The CDR3 has 17 residues.

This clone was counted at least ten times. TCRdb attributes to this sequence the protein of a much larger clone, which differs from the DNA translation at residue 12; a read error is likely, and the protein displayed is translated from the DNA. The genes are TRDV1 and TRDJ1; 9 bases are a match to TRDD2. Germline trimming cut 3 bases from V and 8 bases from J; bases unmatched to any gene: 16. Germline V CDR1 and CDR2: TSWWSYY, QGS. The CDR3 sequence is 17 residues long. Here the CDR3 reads CALGDQPFLRLGGKLIF. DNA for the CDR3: TGTGCTCTTGGGGACCAACCCTTCCTACGTCTCGGGGGGAAACTCATCTTT.

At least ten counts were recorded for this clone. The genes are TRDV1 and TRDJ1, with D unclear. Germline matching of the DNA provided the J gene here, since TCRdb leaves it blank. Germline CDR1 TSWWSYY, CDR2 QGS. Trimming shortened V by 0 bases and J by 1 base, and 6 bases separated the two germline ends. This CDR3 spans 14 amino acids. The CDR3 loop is CALGELGITDKLIF. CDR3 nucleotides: TGTGCTCTTGGGGAACTCGGTATCACCGATAAACTCATCTTT.

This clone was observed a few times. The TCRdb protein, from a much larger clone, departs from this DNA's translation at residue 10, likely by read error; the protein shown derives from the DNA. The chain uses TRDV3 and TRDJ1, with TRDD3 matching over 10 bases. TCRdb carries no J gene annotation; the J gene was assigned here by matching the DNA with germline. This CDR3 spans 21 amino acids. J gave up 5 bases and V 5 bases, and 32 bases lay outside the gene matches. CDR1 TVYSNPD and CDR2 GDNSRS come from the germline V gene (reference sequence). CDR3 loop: CATYLPSLYRGIRGFFDKLIF. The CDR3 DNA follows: TGTGCCACCTACCTTCCTTCTCTCTACAGGGGGATACGCGGTTTTTTTGATAAACTCATCTTT.

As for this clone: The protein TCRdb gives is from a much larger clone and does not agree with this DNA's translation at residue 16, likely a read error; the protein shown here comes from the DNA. In DNA form, the CDR3 reads TGTGCCTTCCTTCCCTCCTCCTTCATACTGGGGGATATCGCGGGAAGCGATAAACTCATCTTT. Amino acids: CAFLPSSFILGDIAGSDKLIF. This sequence joins TRDV3 and TRDJ1; TRDD3 matches at 11 bases. In the absence of a J gene in TCRdb, the DNA was matched to germline to assign it here. After removal of 3 bases from V and 4 bases from J, the junction contained 28 bases not matched to a gene. This CDR3 has 21 residues. Germline-derived CDR1 and CDR2 are TVYSNPD and GDNSRS (reference sequence).

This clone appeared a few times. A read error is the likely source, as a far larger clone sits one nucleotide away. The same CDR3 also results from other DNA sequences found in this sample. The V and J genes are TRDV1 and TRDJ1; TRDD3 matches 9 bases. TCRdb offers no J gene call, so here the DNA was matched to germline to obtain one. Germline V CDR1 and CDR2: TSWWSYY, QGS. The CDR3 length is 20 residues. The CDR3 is CALRGGGYPGILGYTDKLIF. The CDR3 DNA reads TGTGCTCTTAGAGGAGGGGGATACCCTGGGATACTGGGGTACACTGATAAACTCATCTTT.

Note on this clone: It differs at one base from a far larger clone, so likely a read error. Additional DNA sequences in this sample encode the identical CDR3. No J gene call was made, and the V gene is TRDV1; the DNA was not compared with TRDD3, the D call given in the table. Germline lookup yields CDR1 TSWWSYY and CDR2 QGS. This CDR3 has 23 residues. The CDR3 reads CALGAMAFLHFTGGPALTAQLFF. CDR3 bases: TGTGCTCTTGGGGCGATGGCCTTCCTCCATTTCACTGGGGGTCCCGCTTTGACAGCACAACTCTTTTTT.

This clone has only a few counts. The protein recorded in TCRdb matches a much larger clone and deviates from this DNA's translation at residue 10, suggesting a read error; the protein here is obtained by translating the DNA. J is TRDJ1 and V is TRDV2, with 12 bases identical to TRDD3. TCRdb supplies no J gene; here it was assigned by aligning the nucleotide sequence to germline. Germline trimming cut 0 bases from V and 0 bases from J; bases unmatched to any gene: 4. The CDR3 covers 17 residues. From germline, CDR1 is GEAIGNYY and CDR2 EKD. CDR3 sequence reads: CACDTAGGYVNTDKLIF. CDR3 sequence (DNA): TGTGCCTGTGACACCGCTGGGGGATACGTTAACACCGATAAACTCATCTTT.

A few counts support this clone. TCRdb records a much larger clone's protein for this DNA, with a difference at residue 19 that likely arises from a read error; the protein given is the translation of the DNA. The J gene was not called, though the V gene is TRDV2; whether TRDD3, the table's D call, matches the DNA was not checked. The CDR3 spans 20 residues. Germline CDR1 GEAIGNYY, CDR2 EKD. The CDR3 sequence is CACDTLGSYAVGDVTDKLTF. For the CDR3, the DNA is TGTGCCTGTGACACTTTGGGTTCCTACGCAGTGGGGGATGTAACCGATAAACTCACCTTT.

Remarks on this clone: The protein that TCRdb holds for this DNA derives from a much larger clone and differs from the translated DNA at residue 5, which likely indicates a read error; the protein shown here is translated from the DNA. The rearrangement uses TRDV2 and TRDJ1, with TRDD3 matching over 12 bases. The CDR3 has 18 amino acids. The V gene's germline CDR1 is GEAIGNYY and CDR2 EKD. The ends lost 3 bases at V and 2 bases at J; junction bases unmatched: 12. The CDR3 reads CACDPLAGGYGRTDKLIF. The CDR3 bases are TGTGCCTGTGACCCCCTGGCTGGGGGATACGGTAGGACCGATAAACTCATCTTT.

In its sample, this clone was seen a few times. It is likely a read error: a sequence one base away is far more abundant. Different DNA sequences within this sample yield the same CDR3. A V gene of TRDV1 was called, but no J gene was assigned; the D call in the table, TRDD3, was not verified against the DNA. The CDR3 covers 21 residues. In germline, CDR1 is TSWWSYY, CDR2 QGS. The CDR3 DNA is TGTGCTCTTGGGGATCGCCCTTCCTACGTTTCTGGGGGATTTAAAACCGATAAGCTCATCTTT. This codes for CALGDRPSYVSGGFKTDKLIF.

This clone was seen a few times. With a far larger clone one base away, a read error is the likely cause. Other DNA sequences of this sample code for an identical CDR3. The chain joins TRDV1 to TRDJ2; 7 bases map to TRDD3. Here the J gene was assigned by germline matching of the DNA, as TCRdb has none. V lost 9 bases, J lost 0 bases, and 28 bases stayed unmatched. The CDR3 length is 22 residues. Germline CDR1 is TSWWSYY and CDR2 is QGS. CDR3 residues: CALGLKSRRMGDHYSLTAQLFF. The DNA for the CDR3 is TGTGCTCTCGGCCTAAAATCCCGGCGAATGGGGGACCACTATTCTTTGACAGCACAACTCTTCTTT.

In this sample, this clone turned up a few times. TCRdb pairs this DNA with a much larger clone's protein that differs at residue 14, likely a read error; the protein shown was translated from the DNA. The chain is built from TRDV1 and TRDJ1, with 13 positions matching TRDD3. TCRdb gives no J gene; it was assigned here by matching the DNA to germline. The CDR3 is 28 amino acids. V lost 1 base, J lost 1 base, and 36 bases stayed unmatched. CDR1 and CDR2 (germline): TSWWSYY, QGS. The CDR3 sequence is CALGEQNPSNPLLHWGIREGGSTDKLIF. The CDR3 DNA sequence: TGTGCTCTTGGGGAACAGAACCCCTCAAACCCTCTTTTACACTGGGGGATACGCGAGGGAGGGAGCACCGATAAACTCATCTTT.

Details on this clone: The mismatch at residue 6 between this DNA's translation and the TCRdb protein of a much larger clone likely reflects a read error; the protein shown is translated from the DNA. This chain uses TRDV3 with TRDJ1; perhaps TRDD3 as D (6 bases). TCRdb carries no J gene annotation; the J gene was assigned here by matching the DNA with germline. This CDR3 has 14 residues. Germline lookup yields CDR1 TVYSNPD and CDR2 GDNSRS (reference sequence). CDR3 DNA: TGTGCTCTCGATCCGCTGTGGGGGGCCTATAAACTCATCTTT. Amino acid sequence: CALDPLWGAYKLIF.

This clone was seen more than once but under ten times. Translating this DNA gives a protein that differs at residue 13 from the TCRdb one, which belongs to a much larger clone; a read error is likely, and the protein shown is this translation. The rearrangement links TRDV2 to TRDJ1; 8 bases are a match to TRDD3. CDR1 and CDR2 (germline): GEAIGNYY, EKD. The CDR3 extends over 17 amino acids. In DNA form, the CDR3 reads TGTGCCTGTGACACCTTACTGGGGGGGGAGAACACCGCTAAACTCATCTTT. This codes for CACDTLLGGENTAKLIF.

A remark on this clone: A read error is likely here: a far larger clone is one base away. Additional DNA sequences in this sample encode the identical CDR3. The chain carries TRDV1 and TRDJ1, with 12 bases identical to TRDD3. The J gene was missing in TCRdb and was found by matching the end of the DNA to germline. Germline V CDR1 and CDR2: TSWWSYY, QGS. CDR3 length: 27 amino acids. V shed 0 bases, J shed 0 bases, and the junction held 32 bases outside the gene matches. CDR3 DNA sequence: TGTGCTCTTGGGGAACTTCGGTACTGGGTCCCGTTCAAATACTGGGGGATACTGGGGGCGTACACCGATAAACTCATCTTT. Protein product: CALGELRYWVPFKYWGILGAYTDKLIF.

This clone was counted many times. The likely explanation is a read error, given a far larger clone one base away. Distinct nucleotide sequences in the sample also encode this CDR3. CDR3 in amino acids: CACDSVGDRSSWDTRQMFF. DNA for the CDR3: TGTGCCTGTGACTCTGTGGGGGATAGGAGCTCCTGGGACACCCGACAGATGTTTTTC. The V and J genes are TRDV2 and TRDJ3; TRDD3 matches 9 bases. The germline V gene has CDR1 GEAIGNYY and CDR2 EKD. CDR3 length equals 19 residues. J gave up 0 bases and V 3 bases, and 8 bases lay outside the gene matches.